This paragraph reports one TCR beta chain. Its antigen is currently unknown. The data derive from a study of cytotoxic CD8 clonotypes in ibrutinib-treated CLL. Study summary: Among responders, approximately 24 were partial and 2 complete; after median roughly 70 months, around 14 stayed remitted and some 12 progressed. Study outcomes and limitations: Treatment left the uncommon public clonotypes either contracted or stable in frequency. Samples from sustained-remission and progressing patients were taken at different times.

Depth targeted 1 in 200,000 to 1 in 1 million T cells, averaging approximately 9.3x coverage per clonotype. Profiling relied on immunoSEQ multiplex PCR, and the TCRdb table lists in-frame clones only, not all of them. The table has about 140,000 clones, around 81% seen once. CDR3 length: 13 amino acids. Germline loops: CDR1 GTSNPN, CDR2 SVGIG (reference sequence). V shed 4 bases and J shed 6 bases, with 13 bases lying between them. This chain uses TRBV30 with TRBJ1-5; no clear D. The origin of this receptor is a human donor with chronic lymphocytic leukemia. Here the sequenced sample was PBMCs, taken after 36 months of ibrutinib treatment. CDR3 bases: TGTGCCTGGACAGAGGGATTCTCTCAGCCCCAGCATTTT. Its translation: CAWTEGFSQPQHF.